Presented here are 27 T cell receptor beta chains from one specimen sequenced in a study of blood T cell repertoires in COVID-19. The method was immunoSEQ multiplex PCR; TCRdb's version includes in-frame clones alone and lacks a portion of them. In the table there are 50,000 to 75,000 clones, more than 65% of which are singletons. The source material was peripheral blood. The receptors were sampled from a human donor in a cohort sampled during active COVID-19.

This clone has only one observation. The rearrangement uses TRBV10-3 and TRBJ1-3; maybe TRBD1 (5 bases). Germline CDR1 and CDR2: ENHRY and SYGVKD. This CDR3 has 12 residues. Trimming left V 7 bases short and J 2 bases short, with 6 bases between. CDR3 coding DNA: TGTGCCATCATGGGGCCTGGAAACACCATATATTTT. This translates into CAIMGPGNTIYF.

This clone showed up many times. The chain is built from TRBV5-6 and TRBJ1-2; unclear D gene. This CDR3 is 14 amino acids long. V was clipped by 0 bases and J by 4 bases, with 10 bases between them. Germline values: CDR1 SGHDT, CDR2 YYEEEE. This CDR3 reads CASSLGATIYGYTF. CDR3 sequence (DNA): TGTGCCAGCAGCTTGGGGGCCACCATCTATGGCTACACCTTC.

This clone was seen a few times. This rearrangement joins TRBV19 to TRBJ1-5; no clear D. Germline values: CDR1 LNHDA, CDR2 SQIVND (reference sequence). CDR3 length: 14 residues. The V end was cut by 5 bases, the J end by 5 bases, with 13 bases between. Here the CDR3 reads CASSAAAGHQPQHF. For the CDR3, the DNA is TGTGCCAGTAGTGCAGCGGCAGGCCATCAGCCCCAGCATTTT.

This chain uses TRBV10-3 with TRBJ2-5, with 9 bases matching TRBD1. V was clipped by 5 bases and J by 5 bases; unmatched bases: 9. This CDR3 has 15 residues. Germline assignment: CDR1 ENHRY and CDR2 SYGVKD. The CDR3 sequence is CAISSTTGGSETQYF. CDR3 nucleotide sequence: TGTGCCATCAGTAGCACGACAGGGGGGTCGGAGACCCAGTACTTC.

This clone appeared a single time. V is TRBV19 and J is TRBJ1-6, with D perhaps TRBD1 (5 bases). Germline V gives CDR1 LNHDA, CDR2 SQIVND (reference sequence). This CDR3 is built from 15 residues. V lost 5 bases to trimming and J lost 7 bases, with 15 bases between them. CDR3 DNA: TGTGCCAGTAGTGAGCAGGGTTTGCGAAATTCACCCCTCCACTTT. It translates to CASSEQGLRNSPLHF. Full variable domain (missing parts from reference TRBV19 and TRBJ1-6): DGGITQSPKYLFRKEGQNVTLSCEQNLNHDAMYWYRQDPGQGLRLIYYSQIVNDFQKGDIAEGYSVSREKKESFPLTVTSAQKNPTAFYLCASSEQGLRNSPLHFGNGTRLTVT.

This clone came up a few times. This chain connects TRBV30 to TRBJ1-6; D possibly corresponds to TRBD1 (5 bases). The length of the CDR3 is 14 residues. Per the germline V gene, CDR1 is GTSNPN and CDR2 is SVGIG (reference sequence). Trimming stripped 0 bases from V and 8 bases from J, with 11 bases between. This chain's CDR3 is CAWSVPGRHSPLHF. The CDR3 region has the DNA TGTGCCTGGAGTGTACCAGGGAGGCATTCACCCCTCCACTTT.

This chain uses TRBV4-3 with TRBJ2-3, with 8 bases aligning to TRBD1. Germline trimming cut 1 base from V and 6 bases from J; bases unmatched to any gene: 12. This CDR3 is built from 17 residues. Germline V gives CDR1 LGHNA, CDR2 YSLEER. This CDR3 is CASSQAAQQGVGDTQYF. The DNA for the CDR3 is TGCGCCAGCAGCCAAGCAGCCCAACAGGGGGTTGGGGATACGCAGTATTTT.

This clone was recorded a few times. The chain uses TRBV7-3 and TRBJ2-2; weak D call: TRBD1 (5 bases). This CDR3 comprises 15 residues. Germline V CDR1 and CDR2: SGHTA, FQGTGA. V shed 5 bases and J shed 8 bases, with 18 bases lying between them. CDR3 bases: TGTGCCAGCAGCCCTACTGACCAGGGTCGGGGGGAGCTGTTTTTT. Encoded protein: CASSPTDQGRGELFF.

The chain recombines TRBV24-1 with TRBJ2-7; the match to TRBD1 covers 10 bases. Germline values: CDR1 KGHDR, CDR2 SFDVKD. The length of the CDR3 is 15 residues. V lost 3 bases and J lost 5; bases outside the gene matches: 6. CDR3 residues: CATSDPRTGGNEQYF. In DNA, the CDR3 is TGTGCCACCAGTGATCCTAGGACAGGGGGGAACGAGCAGTACTTC.

The chain employs TRBV5-4 and TRBJ2-1; TRBD2 might be the D (6 bases). V lost 4 bases, J lost 7 bases, and 15 bases lay in between. This CDR3 spans 14 amino acids. Germline values: CDR1 SGHNT, CDR2 YYREEE (reference sequence). The CDR3 here is CASSQHSSANEQFF. Here the CDR3 DNA reads TGTGCCAGCAGCCAGCACTCTAGCGCGAATGAGCAGTTCTTC.

The gene calls are TRBV28 and TRBJ2-2; 9 positions agree with TRBD2. Germline CDR1 is MDHEN and CDR2 is SYDVKM. The J segment lost 3 bases and the V segment lost 7 bases, leaving 6 bases of the junction unmatched. CDR3 length: 15 amino acids. For the CDR3, the DNA is TGTGCCAGCATTATTAGCGGGGGCCACACCGGGGAGCTGTTTTTT. This translates into CASIISGGHTGELFF.

The chain combines TRBV15 with TRBJ2-2; D remains ambiguous. CDR3 length: 13 residues. Germline CDR1 reads LNHNV; CDR2 reads YYDKDF (reference sequence). Trimming shortened V by 0 bases and J by 9 bases, and 8 bases separated the two germline ends. The CDR3: CATSRDISRELFF. The CDR3 DNA reads TGTGCCACCAGCAGAGATATCTCTCGGGAGCTGTTTTTT.

The chain employs TRBV30 and TRBJ1-6, with D possibly TRBD1 on 6 matching bases. The CDR3 totals 16 residues. Germline CDR1 reads GTSNPN; CDR2 reads SVGIG (reference sequence). V lost 0 bases and J 10 bases, leaving 19 bases between the germline ends. The CDR3 DNA reads as TGTGCCTGGAGTGTACGGACAGCCAGTTATGGATCACCCCTCCACTTT. Protein: CAWSVRTASYGSPLHF.

The rearrangement links TRBV7-9 to TRBJ1-6, with a tentative D call TRBD1 (6 bases). The CDR3 contains 17 residues. V gave up 4 bases and J gave up 2 bases, with 15 bases separating them. The germline V gene has CDR1 SEHNR and CDR2 FQNEAQ (reference sequence). For the CDR3, the DNA is TGTGCCAGCAGCTCGGACGGGGGGCAAACCTATAATTCACCCCTCCACTTT. Encoded protein: CASSSDGGQTYNSPLHF.

J is TRBJ2-5 and V is TRBV3-1 (or the pseudogene TRBV3-2), with D perhaps TRBD1 (5 bases). The V end lost 1 base, the J end lost 6 bases, and 15 bases lay between the germline ends. The germline V gene encodes CDR1 LGHDT and CDR2 YNNKEL (reference sequence). This CDR3 spans 15 amino acids. This CDR3 is CASSQGGMVTKTQYF. CDR3 in DNA: TGTGCCAGCAGCCAAGGGGGCATGGTGACGAAGACCCAGTACTTC.

The V gene is TRBV6-5, the J gene TRBJ1-2; the match to TRBD1 covers 7 bases. The CDR3 has 15 amino acids. Germline V gives CDR1 MNHEY, CDR2 SVGAGI. The ends lost 6 bases at V and 1 base at J; junction bases unmatched: 8. The CDR3 protein is CASRASGQSNYGYTF. In nucleotides, the CDR3 is TGTGCCAGCAGAGCCTCGGGACAGAGTAACTATGGCTACACCTTC.

Only a few counts were recorded for this clone. V and J are TRBV9 and TRBJ1-6, with D unresolved. V was cut by 0 bases and J by 0 bases, with 7 bases left in between. Germline V lookup: CDR1 SGDLS, CDR2 YYNGEE. The CDR3 consists of 16 residues. The CDR3 reads CASSVEPSSYNSPLHF. The CDR3 coding sequence is TGTGCCAGCAGCGTAGAACCGAGCTCCTATAATTCACCCCTCCACTTT.

V gene TRBV10-3 combines with J gene TRBJ2-7, with 9 bases that match TRBD2. The germline V gene encodes CDR1 ENHRY and CDR2 SYGVKD. The CDR3 length is 14 residues. J lost 0 bases, V lost 8 bases, and 5 bases had no gene match. The CDR3 DNA follows: TGTGCCATCGCGCCAGCGGGGGGCTCCTACGAGCAGTACTTC. Translating it yields CAIAPAGGSYEQYF.

CDR3 loop: CASGPQTGTQYF. CDR3 nucleotides: TGTGCTAGTGGTCCCCAGACAGGGACCCAGTACTTC. The genes are TRBV12-5 and TRBJ2-5, with D perhaps matching TRBD1 (6 bases). This CDR3 is 12 amino acids long. Germline V gene sequence: CDR1 LGHNT, CDR2 FRNRAP. The germline V and J ends were trimmed by 5 bases and 7 bases, with 11 bases remaining between them.

The rearrangement links TRBV5-1 to TRBJ2-1, with 10 bases matching TRBD2. This CDR3 region has 15 residues. Germline-derived CDR1 and CDR2 are SGHRS and YFSETQ. V was clipped by 4 bases and J by 7 bases; unmatched bases: 8. CDR3 protein: CASSTSGTSENEQFF. The CDR3 region has the DNA TGCGCCAGCAGCACCTCCGGGACTAGCGAAAATGAGCAGTTCTTC.

The chain recombines TRBV14 with TRBJ1-2, with D unresolved. This CDR3 contains 16 residues. CDR1 is SGHDN, CDR2 FVKESK, per germline. Deletions cut 0 bases from V and 5 bases from J, with 16 bases between. CDR3 residues: CASSQDSRRFLYGYTF. The CDR3 DNA sequence: TGTGCCAGCAGCCAAGATAGTCGGCGGTTCCTTTATGGCTACACCTTC. Full variable domain (outside the CDR3, taken from reference TRBV14 and TRBJ1-2): EAGVTQFPSHSVIEKGQTVTLRCDPISGHDNLYWYRRVMGKEIKFLLHFVKESKQDESGMPNNRFLAERTGGTYSTLKVQPAELEDSGVYFCASSQDSRRFLYGYTFGSGTRLTVV.

V is TRBV2 and J is TRBJ1-6, with TRBD1 matching 7 bases. The ends lost 5 bases at V and 7 bases at J; junction bases unmatched: 14. The CDR3 is made up of 17 amino acids. Germline V lookup: CDR1 SNHLY, CDR2 FYNNEI. The CDR3 region has the DNA TGTGCCAGCAGTTTAGCAGACCCGGGACAGCCAAATTCACCCCTCCACTTT. Translated: CASSLADPGQPNSPLHF.

The chain combines TRBV2 with TRBJ2-1; tentatively, D is TRBD2 (6 bases). CDR3 length: 14 residues. Trimming shortened V by 2 bases and J by 4 bases, and 9 bases separated the two germline ends. Germline lookup yields CDR1 SNHLY and CDR2 FYNNEI. CDR3 in DNA: TGTGCCAGCAGTGAATCAGGGACTTACAATGAGCAGTTCTTC. This codes for CASSESGTYNEQFF.

The V call is TRBV6-2 or TRBV6-3, the J call TRBJ1-5; D is ambiguous. Trimming took off 2 bases at V and 5 bases at J, with 13 bases between the two ends. Germline V gene data show CDR1 as MNHEY and CDR2 as SVGEGT. CDR3 length: 15 amino acids. The CDR3 DNA reads TGTGCCAGCAGTTACCCGGGAACGGGTGATCAGCCCCAGCATTTT. Residues: CASSYPGTGDQPQHF.

The J gene is TRBJ2-1, the V gene TRBV5-1, with 7 bases that match TRBD1. J lost 6 bases, V lost 0 bases, and 3 bases had no gene match. Germline V gene lookup returns CDR1 SGHRS and CDR2 YFSETQ. This CDR3 has 14 amino acids. CDR3: CASSLDRQGNEQFF. The CDR3 DNA follows: TGCGCCAGCAGCTTGGATCGACAGGGCAATGAGCAGTTCTTC. The whole variable domain, remainder taken from reference TRBV5-1 and TRBJ2-1, is KAGVTQTPRYLIKTRGQQVTLSCSPISGHRSVSWYQQTPGQGLQFLFEYFSETQRNKGNFPGRFSGRQFSNSRSEMNVSTLELGDSALYLCASSLDRQGNEQFFGPGTRLTVL.

Details on this clone: At one of its ends the junction is not consistent with the germline gene, which may arise from a read error. The V call is TRBV7-7, the J call TRBJ2-1; TRBD1 might be the D (6 bases). CDR1 and CDR2 from the germline V gene are SSHAT and FNYEAQ (reference sequence). The CDR3 runs to 14 residues. The CDR3 loop is CASSLGTGLEEQFF. CDR3 bases: TGTGCTAGCAGCTTAGGAACAGGGTTGGAAGAGCAGTTCTTC.

This rearrangement joins TRBV2 to TRBJ2-1; TRBD2 might be the D (5 bases). Between the trimmed V and J ends, which lost 6 bases and 10 bases, there was a span of 10 bases. The CDR3 covers 11 residues. Germline values: CDR1 SNHLY, CDR2 FYNNEI. This CDR3 reads CASSQDLEQFF. CDR3 nucleotide sequence: TGTGCCAGCAGCCAGGACTTGGAGCAGTTCTTC.